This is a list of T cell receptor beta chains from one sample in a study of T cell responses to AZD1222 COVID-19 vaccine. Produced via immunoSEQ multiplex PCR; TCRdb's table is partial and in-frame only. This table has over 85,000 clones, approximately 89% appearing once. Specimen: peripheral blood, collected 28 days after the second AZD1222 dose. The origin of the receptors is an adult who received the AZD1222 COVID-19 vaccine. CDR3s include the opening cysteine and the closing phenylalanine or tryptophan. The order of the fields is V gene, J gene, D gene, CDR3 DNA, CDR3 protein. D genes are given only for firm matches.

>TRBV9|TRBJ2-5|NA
TGTGCCAGCAGCGCGATCGAGGAGACCCAGTACTTC
CASSAIEETQYF
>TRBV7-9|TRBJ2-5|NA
TGTGCCAGCAGCACAGATTTATCGGGACGGCAAGAGACCCAGTACTTC
CASSTDLSGRQETQYF
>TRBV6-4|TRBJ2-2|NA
TGTGCCAGCAGCAGATCAGGGGCGGCCAACACCGGGGAGCTGTTTTTT
CASSRSGAANTGELFF
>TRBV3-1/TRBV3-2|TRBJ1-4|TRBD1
TGTGCCAGCAGCCAGAGAACAGGGGGCGGGAATGAAAAACTGTTTTTT
CASSQRTGGGNEKLFF
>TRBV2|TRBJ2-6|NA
TGTGCCAGCTCCGCGGGGTCTGGGGCCAACGTCCTGACTTTC
CASSAGSGANVLTF
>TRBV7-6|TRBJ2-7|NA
TGTGCCAGCAGCTTAGGGGACGGCTTCCGCCCCCTATACGAGCAGTACTTC
CASSLGDGFRPLYEQYF
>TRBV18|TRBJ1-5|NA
TGTGCCAGCTCACGGGATCTAGGGGAGCCCCAGCATTTT
CASSRDLGEPQHF
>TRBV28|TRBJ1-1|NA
TGTGCCAGCACCTTGGAAGGGGCTGAAGCTTTCTTT
CASTLEGAEAFF
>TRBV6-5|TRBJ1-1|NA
TGTGCCAGCAGTTACGACATCCAGGGTGGTGAAGCTTTCTTT
CASSYDIQGGEAFF
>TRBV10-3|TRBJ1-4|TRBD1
TGTGCCATCAGTAGCAGGGGGCGAGAAAAACTGTTTTTT
CAISSRGREKLFF
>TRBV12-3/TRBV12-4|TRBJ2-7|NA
TGTGCCAGCAGGCCACAGGGCCACGAGCAGTACTTC
CASRPQGHEQYF
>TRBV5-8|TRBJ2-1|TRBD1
TGTGCCAGCAGCTTAGGTTTCGGGACAGTGACCGAGCAGTTCTTC
CASSLGFGTVTEQFF
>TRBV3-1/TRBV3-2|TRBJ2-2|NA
TGTGCCAGCAGCCGATATCTAGGGATTCAAAACACCGGGGAGCTGTTTTTT
CASSRYLGIQNTGELFF
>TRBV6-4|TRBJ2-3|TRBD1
TGTGCCAGCAGTGACTCGCACAGGGGGCACACAGATACGCAGTATTTT
CASSDSHRGHTDTQYF
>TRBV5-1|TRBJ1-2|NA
TGCGCCAGCAGGCGGGGTATTGGGGAAGCGAGAAGGAGCTACACCTTC
CASRRGIGEARRSYTF
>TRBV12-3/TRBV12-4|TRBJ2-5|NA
TGTGCCACGGCAATATACCAAGAGACCCAGTACTTC
CATAIYQETQYF
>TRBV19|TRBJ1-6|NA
TGTGCCAGTAGTCCTGCCCCGGGACTTTCGTATTCACCCCTCCACTTT
CASSPAPGLSYSPLHF
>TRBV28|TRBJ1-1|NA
TGTGCCAGCAGGACGCGACAGACCTCGTCCGCTGAAGCTTTCTTT
CASRTRQTSSAEAFF
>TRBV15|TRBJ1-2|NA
TGTGCCACCAGCAGAGATAGGGGTGTTGTGCAGCGCTACACCTTC
CATSRDRGVVQRYTF
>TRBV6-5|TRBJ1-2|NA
TGTGCCATCAAATACGTGGGGGGTTGGTATGGCTACACCTTC
CAIKYVGGWYGYTF
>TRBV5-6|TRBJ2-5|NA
TGTGCCAGCAGTCCTTTCAAAGAGACCCAGTACTTC
CASSPFKETQYF
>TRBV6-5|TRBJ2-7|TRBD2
TGTGCCAGCAGTTACGCTAGCGGGAGCTACGAGCAGTACTTC
CASSYASGSYEQYF
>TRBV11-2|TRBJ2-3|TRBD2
TGTGCCAGCAGCCTAGGACTAGCGGGGGGGCCAGGTACGCAGTATTTT
CASSLGLAGGPGTQYF
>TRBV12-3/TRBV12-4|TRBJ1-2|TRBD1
TGTGCCAGCAGAGGGACAGGGGATTTCGGCTACACCTTC
CASRGTGDFGYTF
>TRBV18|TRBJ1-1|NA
TGTGCCAGCTCACTTGGCTATGAGGGTCGTGAAGCTTTCTTT
CASSLGYEGREAFF
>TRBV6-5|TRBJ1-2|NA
TGTGCCAGCAGTTACTCTCAGCGTTCTAACTATGGCTACACCTTC
CASSYSQRSNYGYTF
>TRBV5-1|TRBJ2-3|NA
TGCGCCAGCAGCTTGACAGGGCTCGAGATGCAGTATTTT
CASSLTGLEMQYF